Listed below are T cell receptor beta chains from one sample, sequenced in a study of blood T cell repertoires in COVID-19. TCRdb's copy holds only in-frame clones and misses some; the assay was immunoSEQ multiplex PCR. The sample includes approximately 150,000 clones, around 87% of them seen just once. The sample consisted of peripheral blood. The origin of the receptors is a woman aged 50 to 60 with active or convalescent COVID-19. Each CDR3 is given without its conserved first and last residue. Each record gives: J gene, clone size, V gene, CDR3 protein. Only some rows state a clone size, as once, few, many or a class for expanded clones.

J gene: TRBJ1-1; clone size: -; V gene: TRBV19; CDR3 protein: ASSISSTPLNTEAF
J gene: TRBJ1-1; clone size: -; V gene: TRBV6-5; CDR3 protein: ASSYTEGYTEAF
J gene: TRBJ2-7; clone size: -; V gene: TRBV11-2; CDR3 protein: ASSLGTGSHAAFPQY
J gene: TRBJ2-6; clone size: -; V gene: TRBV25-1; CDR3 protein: ASSRDSGANVLT
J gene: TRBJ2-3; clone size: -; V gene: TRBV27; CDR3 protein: ASSLRLAGYTDTQY
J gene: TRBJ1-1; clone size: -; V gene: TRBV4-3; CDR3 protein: ASSPGTGGSTEAF
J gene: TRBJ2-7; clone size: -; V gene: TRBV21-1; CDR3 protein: ASSKVEGQAILDYEQY
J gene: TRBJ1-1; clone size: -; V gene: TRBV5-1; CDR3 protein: ASSSTGQNTEAF
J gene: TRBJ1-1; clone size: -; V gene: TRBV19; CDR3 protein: ASSTQGDNTEAF
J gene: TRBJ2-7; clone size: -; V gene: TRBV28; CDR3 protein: ASSFGSSAAYEQY
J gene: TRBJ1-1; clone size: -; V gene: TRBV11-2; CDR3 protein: ASSDSMNTEAF
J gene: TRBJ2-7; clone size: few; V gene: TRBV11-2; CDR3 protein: ASSSGTGSLYEQY
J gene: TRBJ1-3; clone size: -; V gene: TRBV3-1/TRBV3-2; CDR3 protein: ASSQTGNTIY
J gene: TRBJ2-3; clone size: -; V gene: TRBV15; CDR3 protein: ATSKTNSGGGSDTQY
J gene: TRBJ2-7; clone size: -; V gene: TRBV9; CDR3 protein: ASSVGSTGVYEQY
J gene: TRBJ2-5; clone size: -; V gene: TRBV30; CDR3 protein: AWSLGTSQETQY
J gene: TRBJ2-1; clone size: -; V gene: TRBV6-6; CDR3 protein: ASSYPPPNEQF
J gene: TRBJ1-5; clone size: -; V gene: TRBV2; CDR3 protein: ASSEATARVGQPQH
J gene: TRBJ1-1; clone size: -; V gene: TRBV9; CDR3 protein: ASSGWDRPEAF
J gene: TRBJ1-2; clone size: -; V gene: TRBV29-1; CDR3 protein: SVEEGGDNYGYT
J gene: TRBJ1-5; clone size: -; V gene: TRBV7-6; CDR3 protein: ASSSRHDQPQH
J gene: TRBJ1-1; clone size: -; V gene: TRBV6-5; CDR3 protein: ASNAHLNTEAF
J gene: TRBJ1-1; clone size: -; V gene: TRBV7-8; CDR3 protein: ASSTLRAGADSLAF
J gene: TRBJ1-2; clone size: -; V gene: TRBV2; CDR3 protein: ASRETGVGYT
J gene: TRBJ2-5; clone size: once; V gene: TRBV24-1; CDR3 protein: ATSDPYQETQY
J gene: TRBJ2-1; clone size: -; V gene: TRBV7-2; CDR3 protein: ASSPSGTSGLDEQF
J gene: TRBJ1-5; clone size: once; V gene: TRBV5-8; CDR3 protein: ASSFREPGQPQH
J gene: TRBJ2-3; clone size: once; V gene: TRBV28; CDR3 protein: ASSLGGGTQY
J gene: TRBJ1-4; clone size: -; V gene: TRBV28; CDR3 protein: ASSPPRGTNEKLF